A selection of T cell receptor beta chains follows, all from one sample in a study of OX40 agonist ivuxolimab in advanced cancers. Sequencing used immunoSEQ multiplex PCR; TCRdb keeps in-frame clones, though not all of them. The sample shows 30,000 to 40,000 clones, 90% to 95% of them seen only once. Sequencing was performed on CD4+ or CD8+ T cells sorted from blood, taken in a trial of the OX40 agonist ivuxolimab. The receptor set was obtained from an adult with an advanced solid tumor such as melanoma, head and neck, liver or kidney cancer. CDR3s include the opening cysteine and the closing phenylalanine or tryptophan. The D gene is left open where the match is weak. Only some rows state a clone size, as once, few, many or a class for expanded clones.

j_gene,d_gene,abundance,v_gene,CDR3aa,CDR3nt
TRBJ1-2,NA,NA,TRBV2,CASTRDGYTF,TGTGCCAGCACCAGGGATGGCTACACCTTC
TRBJ1-5,NA,NA,TRBV5-8,CASSLRSWPQHF,TGTGCCAGCAGCTTGCGGAGTTGGCCCCAGCATTTT
TRBJ2-2,NA,once,TRBV4-3,CASSRVGGVDTGELFF,TGCGCCAGCAGCCGGGTGGGAGGCGTAGACACCGGGGAGCTGTTTTTT
TRBJ2-7,TRBD1,NA,TRBV18,CASSPGQGSSYEQYF,TGTGCCAGCTCGCCGGGACAGGGCAGCTCCTACGAGCAGTACTTC
TRBJ1-1,NA,NA,TRBV7-9,CASSLLNSEAFF,TGTGCCAGCAGCTTATTAAACAGCGAAGCTTTCTTT
TRBJ1-2,NA,NA,TRBV2,CASSDTVYGYTF,TGTGCCAGCAGTGACACTGTCTATGGCTACACCTTC
TRBJ1-5,TRBD1,NA,TRBV5-3,CARSLSGGRQPQHF,TGTGCCAGAAGCTTGTCAGGGGGACGTCAGCCCCAGCATTTT
TRBJ1-1,NA,NA,TRBV6-5,CASNDGFTEAFF,TGTGCCAGCAATGACGGCTTCACTGAAGCTTTCTTT
TRBJ1-1,NA,once,TRBV6-6,CASKLQGGTESEAFF,TGTGCCAGCAAGCTACAGGGAGGGACTGAATCTGAAGCTTTCTTT
TRBJ2-2,NA,NA,TRBV7-3,CASSLFPGVDPGELFF,TGTGCCAGCAGCTTATTCCCAGGGGTGGATCCCGGGGAGCTGTTTTTT
TRBJ2-1,TRBD2,NA,TRBV2,CASRTGTSGRWDEQFF,TGTGCCAGCAGGACCGGGACTAGCGGACGGTGGGATGAGCAGTTCTTC
TRBJ2-2,NA,NA,TRBV11-2,CANSRNGWQGGTGELFF,TGTGCCAACAGTCGAAACGGTTGGCAGGGTGGCACCGGGGAGCTGTTTTTT
TRBJ2-7,NA,NA,TRBV7-2,CASSFDISYEQYF,TGTGCCAGCAGCTTCGATATCTCCTACGAGCAGTACTTC
TRBJ2-7,TRBD2,NA,TRBV30,CAWSWGGYEQYF,TGTGCCTGGAGTTGGGGGGGGTACGAGCAGTACTTC
TRBJ2-5,NA,NA,TRBV5-5,CASSLVPGETQYF,TGTGCCAGCAGCTTGGTTCCGGGAGAGACCCAGTACTTC
TRBJ2-7,TRBD2,NA,TRBV30,CAWSVIASGSSYEQYF,TGTGCCTGGAGTGTGATTGCTAGCGGGAGTTCCTACGAGCAGTACTTC
TRBJ2-7,NA,once,TRBV30,CAWSDPDPEQYF,TGTGCCTGGAGTGACCCGGACCCCGAGCAGTACTTC
TRBJ2-1,NA,NA,TRBV4-1,CASSQEGQLSSYNEQFF,TGCGCCAGCAGCCAAGAAGGCCAGCTGAGCTCCTACAATGAGCAGTTCTTC
TRBJ2-2,TRBD1,once,TRBV30,CAWSGRPGQGTPGELFF,TGTGCCTGGAGTGGGAGGCCGGGACAGGGGACCCCCGGGGAGCTGTTTTTT
TRBJ2-5,NA,NA,TRBV9,CASSGRTGDGEETQYF,TGTGCCAGCAGCGGGAGAACTGGGGACGGGGAAGAGACCCAGTACTTC
TRBJ1-2,NA,NA,TRBV30,CAWSVLGDLGGYTF,TGTGCCTGGAGTGTACTGGGGGATTTAGGGGGCTACACCTTC
TRBJ2-7,NA,NA,TRBV6-5,CATSPAAAYEQYF,TGTGCCACCTCCCCCGCCGCCGCCTACGAGCAGTACTTC
TRBJ1-1,TRBD1,NA,TRBV28,CASSPRTGANTEAFF,TGTGCCAGCAGTCCCCGGACAGGGGCGAACACTGAAGCTTTCTTT
TRBJ2-7,TRBD2,NA,TRBV28,CASSLLVAGGYEQYF,TGTGCCAGCAGTTTATTGGTAGCGGGAGGATACGAGCAGTACTTC
TRBJ2-7,NA,NA,TRBV5-5,CASSFGLVDAYEQYF,TGTGCCAGCAGCTTTGGGTTGGTGGATGCCTACGAGCAGTACTTC
TRBJ2-7,NA,NA,TRBV19,CASSIGGSYEQYF,TGTGCCAGTAGTATAGGAGGCTCCTACGAGCAGTACTTC
TRBJ1-1,NA,NA,TRBV29-1,CSVPDSHEAFF,TGCAGCGTTCCGGACAGCCATGAAGCTTTCTTT
TRBJ2-7,NA,once,TRBV6-5,CASSPDILVYEQYF,TGTGCCAGCAGTCCGGACATCCTTGTCTACGAGCAGTACTTC
TRBJ2-5,NA,once,TRBV5-1,CASSFDRFQETQYF,TGCGCCAGCAGCTTCGACAGGTTCCAAGAGACCCAGTACTTC
TRBJ1-5,TRBD1,NA,TRBV4-1,CASGTGGNNQPQHF,TGCGCCAGCGGGACAGGGGGAAACAATCAGCCCCAGCATTTT
TRBJ2-7,TRBD1,NA,TRBV27,CASSYGGTGFYEQYF,TGTGCCAGCAGCTATGGAGGGACAGGGTTCTACGAGCAGTACTTC
TRBJ2-5,NA,NA,TRBV27,CASSLSSQETQYF,TGTGCCAGCAGTTTATCCAGTCAAGAGACCCAGTACTTC
TRBJ2-7,NA,NA,TRBV7-9,CASSLDPAAMAYEQYF,TGTGCCAGCAGCTTAGATCCAGCGGCCATGGCCTACGAGCAGTACTTC
TRBJ2-1,NA,once,TRBV29-1,CSVEAGDGNEQFF,TGCAGCGTTGAGGCAGGAGACGGAAATGAGCAGTTCTTC
TRBJ2-7,NA,NA,TRBV6-6,CASSYHGAYEQYF,TGTGCCAGCAGCTACCACGGCGCCTACGAGCAGTACTTC
TRBJ2-3,NA,NA,TRBV9,CASSLGGTDTQYF,TGTGCCAGCAGTTTAGGCGGCACAGATACGCAGTATTTT
TRBJ2-6,NA,NA,TRBV19,CASSIAGANVLTF,TGTGCCAGTAGTATCGCAGGGGCCAACGTCCTGACTTTC
TRBJ2-2,TRBD1,NA,TRBV5-1,CASSLVRGLNTGELFF,TGCGCCAGCAGCTTGGTCAGGGGGCTAAACACCGGGGAGCTGTTTTTT
TRBJ2-1,TRBD1,NA,TRBV10-3,CAISESGQGWNEQFF,TGTGCCATCAGTGAGTCGGGACAGGGTTGGAACGAGCAGTTCTTC
TRBJ1-1,NA,NA,TRBV7-9,CASSRQVGDTEAFF,TGTGCCAGCAGCCGACAGGTGGGGGACACTGAAGCTTTCTTT
TRBJ2-7,NA,once,TRBV2,CASSDETNLAYEQYF,TGTGCCAGCAGTGACGAAACCAATCTGGCCTACGAGCAGTACTTC
TRBJ2-1,NA,NA,TRBV13,CASSLDAGGNEQFF,TGTGCCAGCAGCTTAGACGCCGGGGGCAATGAGCAGTTCTTC
TRBJ2-7,TRBD2,NA,TRBV29-1,CSASSGRGYEQYF,TGCAGCGCCAGTAGCGGGAGAGGGTACGAGCAGTACTTC
TRBJ1-2,NA,NA,TRBV19,CASRQGSGYTF,TGTGCCAGTAGGCAGGGTAGTGGCTACACCTTC
TRBJ2-3,NA,NA,TRBV6-1,CASRGARLEDTQYF,TGTGCCAGCAGGGGGGCGCGACTAGAAGACACGCAGTATTTT
TRBJ2-1,TRBD2,NA,TRBV27,CASRDSGGSYNEQFF,TGTGCCAGCAGAGATAGCGGGGGTTCCTACAATGAGCAGTTCTTC
TRBJ2-7,TRBD1,NA,TRBV28,CASSQTGDLYEQYF,TGTGCCAGCAGTCAGACAGGGGACCTCTACGAGCAGTACTTC
TRBJ1-2,TRBD1,NA,TRBV28,CASRLTGGDGYTF,TGTGCCAGCAGACTTACAGGGGGCGATGGCTACACCTTC
TRBJ2-3,NA,NA,TRBV19,CATAPDVDSTDTQYF,TGTGCCACTGCCCCGGACGTGGATAGCACAGATACGCAGTATTTT
TRBJ1-5,NA,NA,TRBV7-2,CASSLGRRGSNQPQHF,TGTGCCAGCAGCTTAGGACGCCGCGGTAGCAATCAGCCCCAGCATTTT
TRBJ2-1,TRBD2,NA,TRBV9,CASSVGRREADNEQFF,TGTGCCAGCAGCGTCGGTAGACGGGAGGCGGACAATGAGCAGTTCTTC
TRBJ1-3,TRBD1,NA,TRBV27,CASSLTGGWRSGNTIYF,TGTGCCAGCAGTTTGACAGGGGGCTGGCGATCCGGAAACACCATATATTTT